The 21 T cell receptor beta chains presented below share a single source sample, sequenced in a study of T cells in Graves' hyperthyroidism and ophthalmopathy. From RNA transcripts, TCR beta CDR3 regions were amplified. An initial round of RT-PCR targeting the TCR CDR3 relied on the HTBI primer set. One entry per CDR3 protein, called by TCRdb with MiXCR from the multiplex PCR reads. This sample yields around 380,000 distinct CDR3 sequences, of which 13% are seen a single time; about 20% belongs to the top ten. The sample comprised blood. The origin of the receptors is a man aged 30 to 45 with Graves' hyperthyroidism that later progressed to Graves' ophthalmopathy.

This clonotype was counted a few times. This rearrangement joins TRBV20-1 to TRBJ2-3, with 9 bases fitting TRBD2. The V gene's germline CDR1 is DFQATT and CDR2 SNEGSKA (reference sequence). V was pared by 0 bases and J by 6 bases, with 13 bases of the junction left unmatched. This CDR3 contains 17 residues. CDR3 DNA: TGCAGTGCTAGAGATGATCGTGAGCGGGGGGCCATGGATACGCAGTATTTT. As protein: CSARDDRERGAMDTQYF.

The chain recombines TRBV29-1 with TRBJ2-1; D may correspond to TRBD1 or TRBD2 (5 bases each). The CDR3 runs 13 residues. Germline CDR1 SQVTM, CDR2 ANQGSEA. The V end lost 4 bases, the J end lost 4 bases, and 11 bases lay between the germline ends. This CDR3 is CSVGGEQYNEQFF. The CDR3 bases are TGCAGCGTTGGAGGGGAGCAATACAATGAGCAGTTCTTC.

The rearrangement links TRBV7-6 to TRBJ1-2; D uncertain. V was trimmed by 2 bases and J by 4 bases, leaving 11 bases between them. CDR3 length: 14 residues. Germline CDR1 SGHVS, CDR2 FNYEAQ. The CDR3 sequence: CASSLWERGYGYTF. The DNA of the CDR3 is TGTGCCAGCAGCTTATGGGAGCGGGGCTATGGCTACACCTTC.

The rearrangement links TRBV20-1 to TRBJ2-3, with TRBD1 as a possible D gene (6 bases). Germline V gene data show CDR1 as DFQATT and CDR2 as SNEGSKA (reference sequence). Trimming shortened V by 1 base and J by 0 bases, and 8 bases separated the two germline ends. CDR3 length equals 14 residues. The CDR3 sequence is CSARGRGSTDTQYF. The CDR3 region has the DNA TGCAGTGCTAGAGGCAGGGGTAGCACAGATACGCAGTATTTT.

The CDR3 sequence is CASSDREGEKLFF. Written as DNA, the CDR3 is TGTGCCAGCAGTGACAGGGAAGGGGAAAAACTGTTTTTT. The chain recombines TRBV27 with TRBJ1-4; 7 nucleotides align to TRBD1. Losses at the gene ends were 5 bases for V and 8 bases for J; bases not matched to a gene: 5. Germline V gene data show CDR1 as MNHEY and CDR2 as SMNVEV (reference sequence). The CDR3 loop spans 13 amino acids.

Many counts were recorded for this clonotype. The V call is TRBV27, the J call TRBJ1-1, with D uncertain. CDR3 length: 13 residues. V lost 2 bases to trimming and J lost 4 bases, with 8 bases between them. The germline V gene has CDR1 MNHEY and CDR2 SMNVEV (reference sequence). CDR3 sequence: CASSLGLGTEAFF. The CDR3 nucleotides are TGTGCCAGCAGTTTAGGATTAGGCACTGAAGCTTTCTTT.

This clonotype was counted only a few times. The chain has TRBV6-6 and TRBJ2-2, with TRBD1 as a possible D gene (6 bases). The CDR3 is 15 residues long. Germline CDR1 is MNHNY and CDR2 is SVGAGI (reference sequence). Deletions cut 2 bases from V and 2 bases from J, with 9 bases between. The CDR3 protein is CASSYGRGNTGELFF. The CDR3 region has the DNA TGTGCCAGCAGTTACGGCAGGGGAAACACCGGGGAGCTGTTTTTT.

The V and J genes are TRBV12-3 or TRBV12-4 and TRBJ1-3; TRBD1 might be the D (5 bases). This CDR3 spans 14 amino acids. Trimming left V 5 bases short and J 0 bases short, with 8 bases between. In DNA form, the CDR3 reads TGTGCCAGCAGTGCCAGGGTCTCTGGAAACACCATATATTTT. The encoded protein is CASSARVSGNTIYF.

In its sample, this clonotype was seen many times. The CDR3, as DNA: TGTGCCAGCAGCCTCAGGTTGTCCGGGGCCAACGTCCTGACTTTC. It is translated as CASSLRLSGANVLTF. The chain joins TRBV27 to TRBJ2-6; D is uncertain. Germline loops: CDR1 MNHEY, CDR2 SMNVEV (reference sequence). This CDR3 is built from 15 residues. Trimming took off 6 bases at V and 4 bases at J, with 13 bases between the two ends.

CDR3 in amino acids: CASSSQEGGLRGYTF. The CDR3 DNA is TGTGCCAGCAGCTCCCAGGAGGGGGGCCTCCGTGGCTACACCTTC. V usage is TRBV7-2 and J usage is TRBJ1-2, with D possibly TRBD1 on 6 matching bases. The CDR3 consists of 15 residues. V lost 4 bases and J lost 7, with 19 bases in between. Germline CDR1 SGHTA, CDR2 FQGNSA.

The genes are TRBV5-1 and TRBJ2-7, with 7 positions matching TRBD2. V shed 2 bases, J shed 3 bases, and the junction held 5 bases outside the gene matches. Germline CDR1 SGHRS, CDR2 YFSETQ. This CDR3 is built from 14 residues. For the CDR3, the DNA is TGCGCCAGCAGCTTTTGGGGGGGAGACTACGAGCAGTACTTC. Its protein product is CASSFWGGDYEQYF.

Many counts were recorded for this clonotype. The chain employs TRBV2 and TRBJ1-3; D might be TRBD1 (5 bases). Trimming shortened V by 6 bases and J by 0 bases, and 21 bases separated the two germline ends. Germline loops: CDR1 SNHLY, CDR2 FYNNEI. The CDR3 is 18 residues long. This chain's CDR3 is CASRDAWGDYRSGNTIYF. CDR3 nucleotides: TGTGCCAGCAGAGATGCATGGGGGGATTATCGCTCTGGAAACACCATATATTTT.

This clonotype was found many times. V is TRBV27 and J is TRBJ2-7; D is perhaps TRBD2 (6 bases). This CDR3 region has 15 residues. Germline V gene lookup returns CDR1 MNHEY and CDR2 SMNVEV (reference sequence). With 5 bases removed from V and 2 bases from J, the gap between germline ends came to 16 bases. CDR3 amino acids: CASSPPWRDPYEQYF. The DNA for the CDR3 is TGTGCCAGCAGTCCTCCCTGGCGGGACCCCTACGAGCAGTACTTC.

A few counts support this clonotype. This sequence joins TRBV12-3 or TRBV12-4 and TRBJ2-1, with D hard to call. The CDR3 has 12 amino acids. Deletions cut 6 bases from V and 8 bases from J, with 11 bases between. This CDR3 is CASSLFRDEQFF. For the CDR3, the DNA is TGTGCCAGCAGCTTGTTCCGAGATGAGCAGTTCTTC.

This clonotype was counted at least ten times. The chain carries TRBV28 and TRBJ1-1; D perhaps matches TRBD1 (6 bases). V lost 3 bases and J lost 1, with 12 bases in between. The CDR3 length is 15 residues. Looked up from germline, CDR1 is MDHEN and CDR2 is SYDVKM. As DNA, the CDR3 is TGTGCCAGCAGTTTTCCCCGACAGGCGAACACTGAAGCTTTCTTT. It encodes CASSFPRQANTEAFF.

About this clonotype: A much bigger clone sits one base away, suggesting this may be a read error. This is likely a read error, given that the CDR3 carries no conserved phenylalanine or tryptophan at its end. The genes are TRBV11-2 and TRBJ2-3; possibly TRBD2 for D (6 bases). Germline assignment: CDR1 SGHAT and CDR2 FQNNGV. V was clipped by 0 bases and J by 1 base, with 8 bases between them. The length of the CDR3 is 15 residues. The CDR3 reads CASSLELAGTDTQYC. The CDR3 DNA is TGTGCCAGCAGCTTAGAACTAGCCGGCACAGATACGCAGTATTGT.

This clonotype was seen more than once but under ten times. J is TRBJ1-3 and V is TRBV18, with D uncertain. The CDR3 runs to 16 residues. V gave up 6 bases and J gave up 0 bases, with 15 bases separating them. Germline values: CDR1 KGHSH, CDR2 LQKENI. This CDR3 is CASSLGSSYSGNTIYF. The CDR3 DNA reads as TGTGCCAGCTCCCTTGGATCGTCCTACTCTGGAAACACCATATATTTT.

This clonotype was seen a handful of times. Given a much more abundant clone one base away, this may be a read error. The limits of the CDR3 on the DNA are not certain, so only TCRdb's listed CDR3 is given. The chain has TRBV28 and TRBJ2-1; the listed D gene, TRBD2, was not tested against the DNA. The CDR3 sequence runs 20 residues, both termini included. The germline V gene has CDR1 MDHEN and CDR2 SYDVKM. CDR3 amino acids: CASSSLGGFAAGAIIDEQLF.

This clonotype has just a few counts. V usage is TRBV7-3 and J usage is TRBJ2-3; TRBD1 matches 8 bases. CDR1 and CDR2 from the germline V gene are SGHTA and FQGTGA. Trimming at V came to 6 bases and at J to 13 bases, leaving 15 bases not matched to a gene. The CDR3 sequence is 14 residues long. The CDR3 loop reads CASSSSHLDRVEYF. The CDR3 DNA sequence: TGTGCCAGCAGTTCCTCCCACCTGGACAGGGTCGAGTATTTT.

The gene calls are TRBV4-1 and TRBJ1-3; no definite D call. CDR1 is MGHRA and CDR2 is YSYEKL in the germline V gene. V was cut by 0 bases and J by 0 bases, with 12 bases left in between. The CDR3 covers 17 residues. This CDR3 is CASSQDGPSFSGNTIYF. In nucleotides, the CDR3 is TGCGCCAGCAGCCAAGATGGACCGTCATTCTCTGGAAACACCATATATTTT.

This clonotype was counted only a few times. Germline is not matched at one junction end, which may reflect a read error. The chain uses TRBV5-1 and TRBJ2-3; D ambiguous. This CDR3 has 12 residues. The germline gives CDR1 SGHRS, CDR2 YFSETQ. The chain's CDR3 is CASSLDVDSQYF. CDR3 nucleotide sequence: TGCGCCAGCAGCTTGGATGTAGATTCGCAGTATTTT.